This TCR beta chain emerged from a study of blood T cell repertoires in COVID-19. As originally analysed: Estimates of nucleated cell counts were drawn from the amplification of reference gene primers. Repertoires were generated with immunoSEQ multiplex PCR, while TCRdb's copy carries only in-frame clones and drops some. V, J and clone size derive from that table, while D and trimming were established from the DNA sequence. In the table there are some 130,000 clones, roughly 80% of which are singletons. Trimming shortened V by 4 bases and J by 1 base, and 14 bases separated the two germline ends. CDR1 and CDR2 (germline): SGDLS, YYNGEE. The CDR3 is 15 residues long.

This sequence joins TRBV9 and TRBJ1-1, with D perhaps matching TRBD1 (6 bases). The specimen sequenced was peripheral blood. The receptor comes from a man between 65 and 79 years old with acute or convalescent COVID-19. CDR3 loop: CASSLRGRGNTEAFF. The CDR3 bases are TGTGCCAGCAGCTTACGAGGCAGGGGGAACACTGAAGCTTTCTTT. The whole variable domain, filled in from reference TRBV9 and TRBJ1-1, reads DSGVTQTPKHLITATGQRVTLRCSPRSGDLSVYWYQQSLDQGLQFLIQYYNGEERAKGNILERFSAQQFPDLHSELNLSSLELGDSALYFCASSLRGRGNTEAFFGQGTRLTVV.